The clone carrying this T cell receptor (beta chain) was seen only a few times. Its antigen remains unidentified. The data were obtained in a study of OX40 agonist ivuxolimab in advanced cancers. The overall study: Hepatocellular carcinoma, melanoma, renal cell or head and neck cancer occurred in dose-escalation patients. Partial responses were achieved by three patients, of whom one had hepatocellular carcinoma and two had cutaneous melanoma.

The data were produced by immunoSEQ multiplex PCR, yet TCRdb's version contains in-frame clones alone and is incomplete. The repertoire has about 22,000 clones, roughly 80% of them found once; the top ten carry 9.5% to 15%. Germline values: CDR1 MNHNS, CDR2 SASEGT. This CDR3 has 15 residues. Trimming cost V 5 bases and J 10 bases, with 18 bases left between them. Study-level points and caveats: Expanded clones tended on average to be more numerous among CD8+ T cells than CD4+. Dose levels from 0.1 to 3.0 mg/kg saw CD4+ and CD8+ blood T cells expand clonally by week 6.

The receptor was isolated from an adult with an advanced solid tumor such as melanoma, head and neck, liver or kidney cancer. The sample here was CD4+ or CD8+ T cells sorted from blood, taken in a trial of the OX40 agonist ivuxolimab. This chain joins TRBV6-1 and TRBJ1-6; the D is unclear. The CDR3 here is CASSPDTGNLSPLHF. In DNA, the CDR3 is TGTGCCAGCAGTCCCGACACGGGGAACCTATCACCCCTCCACTTT.